This T cell receptor beta chain was sequenced in a study of shared clonotypes between healthy human individuals. The method was immunoSEQ multiplex PCR; TCRdb's version includes in-frame clones alone and lacks a portion of them. Of 600,000 to 750,000 clones listed, 80% to 95% are singletons. The CDR3 consists of 13 residues. The germline V and J ends were trimmed by 2 bases and 0 bases, with 5 bases remaining between them. From germline, CDR1 is MNHEY and CDR2 SMNVEV (reference sequence). Concerning this clone itself: Other DNA sequences in the sample encode the same CDR3.

Sequenced sample: memory CD8+ T cells from PBMCs. Described subset: CD45RO+ cells pooled with CCR7-negative TemRA cells. The origin of this receptor is a man younger than 35 in good health. Some clones in this sample may be carry-over from other donors' samples. The V and J genes are TRBV27 and TRBJ2-7; no clear D. CDR3 in DNA: TGTGCCAGCAGTTTAACACCCTCCTACGAGCAGTACTTC. Translating gives CASSLTPSYEQYF.